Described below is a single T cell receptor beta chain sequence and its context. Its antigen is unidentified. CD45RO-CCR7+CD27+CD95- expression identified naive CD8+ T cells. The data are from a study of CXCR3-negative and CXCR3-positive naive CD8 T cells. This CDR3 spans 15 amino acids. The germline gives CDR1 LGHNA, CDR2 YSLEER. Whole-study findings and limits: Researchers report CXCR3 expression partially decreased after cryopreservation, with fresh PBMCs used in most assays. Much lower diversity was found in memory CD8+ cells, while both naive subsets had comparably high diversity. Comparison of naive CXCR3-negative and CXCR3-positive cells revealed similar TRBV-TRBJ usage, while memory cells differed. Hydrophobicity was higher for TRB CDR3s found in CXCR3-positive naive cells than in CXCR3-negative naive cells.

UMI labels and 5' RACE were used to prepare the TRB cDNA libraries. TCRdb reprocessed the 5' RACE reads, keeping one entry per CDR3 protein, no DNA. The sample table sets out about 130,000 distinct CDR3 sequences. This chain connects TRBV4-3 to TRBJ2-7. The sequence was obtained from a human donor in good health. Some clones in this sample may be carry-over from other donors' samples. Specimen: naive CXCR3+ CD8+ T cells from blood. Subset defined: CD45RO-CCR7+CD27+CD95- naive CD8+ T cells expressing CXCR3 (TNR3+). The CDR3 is CASSQDRTAGYEQYF.